This T cell receptor (beta chain) was sequenced for a study of blood T cell repertoires in COVID-19 (dated by TCRdb to the early 2020s). Regarding the study in general: Samples from collaborators originated in the United States, Italy and Spain and spanned both the acute and convalescent phases of COVID-19. The material from the prospective study consisted of cDNA or gDNA derived from T cells, B-cell-depleted T cells, or PBMCs. Deeply sampled blood TCRbeta repertoires from subjects exposed to, actively infected with, or recovered from COVID-19 were included in the dataset. A freely available public database, intended as a resource for researchers studying the immune response to SARS-CoV-2, is where the repertoires were released. Samples came from the ongoing ImmuneRACE study (first 160 participants) plus 1,254 subjects from 6 global collaborators. The sample metadata nearly always contained a de-identified subject ID, COVID-19 status, age in years and sex. HLA class I and class II types, where available, came from metadata supplied by the sample provider rather than from assay-based typing. Summary of the overall study and its limitations: The amount of clinical and demographic metadata varied by source and participant and was provided uncurated.

CDR3 length: 15 amino acids, cysteine to phenylalanine. Just the 45-base CDR3 DNA is kept, in frame starting at base 1. V and J are truncated by 0 bases and 6 bases respectively, leaving an intervening sequence of 11 bases. Per the germline V gene (reference sequence), MNHNY is the CDR1 and SVGAGI is the CDR2. Details on this clone: Its antigen target is currently unknown. Per-nucleotide qualities are absent, and no much larger clonotype sits a single base away.

Each collaborating institution followed its own protocols to collect whole blood in K2EDTA tubes. For TCRbeta analysis, collaborators shipped samples as frozen whole blood, isolated PBMCs, or DNA extracted from either of those sample types. TCRbeta CDR3 regions were amplified from genomic DNA using the immunoSEQ Assay, a bias-controlled multiplex PCR. Per the original workflow: The number of nucleated cells in each sample was estimated by amplification of reference gene primers within the assay. Sequence reads were collapsed and filtered to measure the absolute abundance of every unique TCRbeta CDR3 rearrangement. For each sample, productive Simpson clonality was calculated by taking the square root of Simpson's diversity index across productive rearrangements. The clones in this table, taken by TCRdb from immuneACCESS, are in-frame only. Not every clone is retained; where verified, under half of the shortfall comes from an unresolved V gene, and the cause of the rest is unknown. V and J calls and clone size are those listed in that table; D and trimming were worked out from the DNA. In this sample the table shows roughly 60,000 clones, about four fifths of which occur a single time. Roughly 23% of the sample is taken by the ten largest.

Sequenced: peripheral blood. This receptor was taken from a human donor in a cohort sampled during active COVID-19. The chain was built from TRBV6-6 and TRBJ2-2; TRBD1 is a possible D gene, resting on 5 matching bases. The CDR3 amino acid sequence is: CASSYSQGIPGELFF. The DNA is TGTGCCAGCAGTTACTCGCAGGGAATACCCGGGGAGCTGTTTTTT.